The entry below describes one T cell receptor beta chain. These data belong to a study of T cell changes during pregnancy in multiple sclerosis. Measured with immunoSEQ multiplex PCR; TCRdb has only the in-frame clones, and not every one. The data contain about 22,000 clones, around 90% of them singletons. Germline loops: CDR1 KGHSH, CDR2 LQKENI. This CDR3 contains 13 residues. Trimming removed 6 bases from V and 3 bases from J, with 10 bases in between. The specimen comprised CD4+ T cells from peripheral blood mononuclear cells, sampled in the third trimester of pregnancy. This sequence originates from a female donor in good health, enrolled as a control in a pregnancy study. The J gene is TRBJ2-3, the V gene TRBV18; D is perhaps TRBD1 (6 bases). CDR3 loop: CASSFQGTDTQYF. The CDR3 DNA is TGTGCCAGCTCGTTTCAGGGGACAGATACGCAGTATTTT.